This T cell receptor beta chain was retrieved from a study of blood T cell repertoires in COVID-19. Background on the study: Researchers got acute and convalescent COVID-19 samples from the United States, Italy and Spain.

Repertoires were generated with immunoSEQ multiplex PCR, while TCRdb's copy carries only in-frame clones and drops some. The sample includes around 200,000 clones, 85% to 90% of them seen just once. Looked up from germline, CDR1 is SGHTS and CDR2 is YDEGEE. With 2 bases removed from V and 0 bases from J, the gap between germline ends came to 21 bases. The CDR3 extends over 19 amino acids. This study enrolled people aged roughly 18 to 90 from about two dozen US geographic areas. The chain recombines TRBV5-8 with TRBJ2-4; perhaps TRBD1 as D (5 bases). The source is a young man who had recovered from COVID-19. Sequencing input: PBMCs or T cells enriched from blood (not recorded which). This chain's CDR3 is CASSLGAAPLKLAKNIQYF. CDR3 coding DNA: TGTGCCAGCAGCTTAGGGGCAGCGCCCCTGAAACTAGCCAAAAACATTCAGTACTTC. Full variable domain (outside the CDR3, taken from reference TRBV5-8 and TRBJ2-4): EAGVTQSPTHLIKTRGQQATLRCSPISGHTSVYWYQQALGLGLQFLLWYDEGEERNRGNFPPRFSGRQFPNYSSELNVNALELEDSALYLCASSLGAAPLKLAKNIQYFGAGTRLSVL.